The 16 T cell receptor beta chains presented below share a single source sample, sequenced in a study of OX40 agonist ivuxolimab in advanced cancers. Generated by immunoSEQ multiplex PCR, the TCRdb table keeps only in-frame clones and is missing some. The table shows 30,000 to 40,000 clones, with around four fifths occurring only once. Sequenced here: CD4+ or CD8+ T cells sorted from blood, sampled in a trial of the OX40 agonist ivuxolimab. These receptor sequences come from an adult with an advanced solid tumor such as melanoma, head and neck, liver or kidney cancer.

The genes are TRBV2 and TRBJ1-2; 8 bases match TRBD1. The CDR3 is 16 residues long. The V gene end was trimmed by 5 bases and the J gene end by 4 bases; junction bases not matched to a gene: 12. Germline values: CDR1 SNHLY, CDR2 FYNNEI. The CDR3 here is CASSPSGTGGSYGYTF. The CDR3 DNA reads as TGTGCCAGCAGTCCTTCCGGAACAGGGGGAAGCTATGGCTACACCTTC.

A single count supports this clone. The chain uses TRBV7-2 and TRBJ1-5, with 10 positions matching TRBD1. Germline values: CDR1 SGHTA, CDR2 FQGNSA. The V and J ends lost 5 bases and 0 bases, in that order; junction bases with no gene match: 13. The CDR3 spans 19 residues. The CDR3, as DNA: TGTGCCAGCAGCGTTCAGCCCGGGACAGGGGTGTATAGCAATCAGCCCCAGCATTTT. Translating it yields CASSVQPGTGVYSNQPQHF.

The CDR3 sequence: CASSSQYRDSSYEQYF. The CDR3 region has the DNA TGTGCCAGCAGTTCCCAATACCGGGACAGCTCCTACGAGCAGTACTTC. The chain couples TRBV28 to TRBJ2-7; 7 positions agree with TRBD1. V dropped 4 bases and J dropped 0; count of bases not matched to a gene: 9. Germline assignment: CDR1 MDHEN and CDR2 SYDVKM. The CDR3 spans 16 residues.

The chain uses TRBV14 and TRBJ2-1; TRBD2 matches 14 bases. Trimming at V came to 4 bases and at J to 7 bases, leaving 3 bases not matched to a gene. The CDR3 sequence is 15 residues long. Germline lookup yields CDR1 SGHDN and CDR2 FVKESK. The CDR3 here is CASSPGLAGGNEQFF. In DNA, the CDR3 is TGTGCCAGCAGCCCCGGACTAGCGGGAGGTAATGAGCAGTTCTTC.

V usage is TRBV27 and J usage is TRBJ2-2; D gene uncertain. The CDR3 length is 14 residues. Trimming took off 3 bases at V and 3 bases at J, with 8 bases between the two ends. Germline V lookup: CDR1 MNHEY, CDR2 SMNVEV (reference sequence). The CDR3 here is CASSLIIHTGELFF. The CDR3 DNA is TGTGCCAGCAGTTTGATCATCCACACCGGGGAGCTGTTTTTT.

The chain uses TRBV14 and TRBJ1-4; D unclear. CDR1 is SGHDN and CDR2 is FVKESK in the germline V gene. CDR3 length: 16 amino acids. Trimming stripped 1 base from V and 0 bases from J, with 9 bases between. CDR3 region: CASSQGVAPTNEKLFF. CDR3 sequence (DNA): TGTGCCAGCAGCCAAGGGGTAGCCCCAACTAATGAAAAACTGTTTTTT.

The V and J genes are TRBV27 and TRBJ1-2; TRBD1 agrees at 10 bases. V lost 6 bases and J lost 6; bases outside the gene matches: 4. Looked up from germline, CDR1 is MNHEY and CDR2 is SMNVEV (reference sequence). The CDR3 is made up of 13 amino acids. CDR3 sequence (DNA): TGTGCCAGCAGCGGGACAGGGGTTGATGGCTACACCTTC. This encodes CASSGTGVDGYTF.

The chain carries TRBV27 and TRBJ2-7; D may be TRBD1 (5 bases). The ends were cut back, 4 bases at V and 4 bases at J, with 17 bases in the middle. This CDR3 region has 15 residues. From germline, CDR1 is MNHEY and CDR2 SMNVEV (reference sequence). The CDR3 is CASSSLLLPGYEQYF. CDR3 DNA sequence: TGTGCCAGCAGTTCCCTGCTCCTCCCAGGGTACGAGCAGTACTTC.

This chain links TRBV9 with TRBJ1-1; tentatively, D is TRBD1 (5 bases). The CDR3 totals 13 residues. The V end was cut by 3 bases, the J end by 2 bases, with 8 bases between. CDR1 SGDLS and CDR2 YYNGEE come from the germline V gene. CDR3 residues: CASSGDGNTEAFF. For the CDR3, the DNA is TGTGCCAGCAGCGGGGACGGAAACACTGAAGCTTTCTTT.

This clone is classed as medium-sized (0.01 to 0.1%). V usage is TRBV5-5 and J usage is TRBJ1-2; TRBD1 aligns across 11 bases. After removal of 2 bases from V and 6 bases from J, the junction contained 3 bases not matched to a gene. Germline V gives CDR1 SGHKS, CDR2 YYEKEE (reference sequence). There are 14 residues in the CDR3. The CDR3 loop reads CASSFGTGGNGYTF. CDR3 in DNA: TGTGCCAGCAGCTTCGGGACAGGGGGAAATGGCTACACCTTC.

V gene TRBV6-5 combines with J gene TRBJ2-1, with TRBD1 matching over 8 bases. Looked up from germline, CDR1 is MNHEY and CDR2 is SVGAGI. This CDR3 has 15 residues. The junction had 8 bases not matched to a gene; V was cut back by 7 bases and J by 3 bases. The CDR3 nucleotides read TGTGCCAGCAAAGGACAGGGACGATACTACAATGAGCAGTTCTTC. The encoded protein is CASKGQGRYYNEQFF.

The chain carries TRBV27 and TRBJ2-5; D unresolved. Germline CDR1 MNHEY, CDR2 SMNVEV (reference sequence). Between the trimmed V and J ends, which lost 3 bases and 7 bases, there was a span of 6 bases. This CDR3 is 11 amino acids long. CDR3 amino acids: CASSFAGTQYF. In DNA form, the CDR3 reads TGTGCCAGCAGTTTTGCAGGGACCCAGTACTTC.

The rearrangement links TRBV6-5 to TRBJ2-1, with D unresolved. Germline V gene data show CDR1 as MNHEY and CDR2 as SVGAGI. V shed 6 bases and J shed 7 bases, with 13 bases lying between them. The CDR3 length is 13 residues. CDR3 bases: TGTGCCAGCAGCCGCCAAGGTGGGAATGAGCAGTTCTTC. It specifies CASSRQGGNEQFF.

This chain joins TRBV4-2 and TRBJ1-3; tentatively, D is TRBD1 (6 bases). The CDR3 runs 16 residues. The germline V and J ends were trimmed by 0 bases and 2 bases, with 11 bases remaining between them. CDR1 LGHNA and CDR2 YNFKEQ come from the germline V gene. CDR3 in DNA: TGTGCCAGCAGCCAAGATAGATCAGGGGCTGGAAACACCATATATTTT. It specifies CASSQDRSGAGNTIYF.

This chain joins TRBV30 and TRBJ1-1; D is undetermined. V was trimmed by 0 bases and J by 3 bases, leaving 5 bases between them. The length of the CDR3 is 12 residues. Per the germline V gene, CDR1 is GTSNPN and CDR2 is SVGIG (reference sequence). As DNA, the CDR3 is TGTGCCTGGAGTGTCGGGGACACTGAAGCTTTCTTT. Amino acids: CAWSVGDTEAFF.

The rearrangement links TRBV30 to TRBJ2-3, with 8 bases that match TRBD1. V lost 4 bases and J lost 3; bases outside the gene matches: 12. CDR1 is GTSNPN, CDR2 SVGIG, per germline (reference sequence). The CDR3 is 16 amino acids. The CDR3 DNA reads TGTGCCTGGACCAAGGACAGGGCTCCACTTACAGATACGCAGTATTTT. Translation: CAWTKDRAPLTDTQYF.